This T cell receptor (beta chain) was recorded in a study of Ad26.COV2.S vaccination and SARS-CoV-2 variants. About the research overall: Sample donor was a member of the COV1001 Ad26.COV2.S trial arm.

Treatment: roughly 19 received Ad26.COV2.S at low or high dose, single or two shots; roughly five received placebo; per-sample allocation not given. The samples were gathered on day 63 after the first injection of vaccine or placebo. This adult donor, from Boston, was 18-55 years old. In the vaccine, an Ad26 vector expressed the SARS-CoV-2 spike of the Wuhan strain. From germline, CDR1 is LGHNA and CDR2 YNFKEQ. The CDR3 sequence is 15 residues long. V was pared by 0 bases and J by 7 bases, with 9 bases of the junction left unmatched. As regards this clone: As yet, its antigen is unknown.

Sequencing used immunoSEQ multiplex PCR; TCRdb keeps in-frame clones, though not all of them. The sample shows about 680,000 clones, 80% to 90% of them seen only once. Whole-study findings and limits: Following vaccination, spike-specific CD8+ and CD4+ T cell responses reportedly exhibited substantial breadth.

This clonotype was obtained from a person between 18 and 65 years old who received the Ad26.COV2.S COVID-19 vaccine or a placebo. The source was peripheral blood, collected in a trial of Ad26.COV2.S vaccine versus placebo. The chain combines TRBV4-2 with TRBJ2-7; TRBD2 matches 7 bases. Written as DNA, the CDR3 is TGTGCCAGCAGCCAAGACGGGGCGGGGAGGGGAGAGCAGTACTTC. Translated, it gives CASSQDGAGRGEQYF.